Listed below are T cell receptor beta chains from one sample, sequenced in a study of OX40 agonist ivuxolimab in advanced cancers. Sequencing was performed with immunoSEQ multiplex PCR; in TCRdb, only in-frame clones are kept and a portion is missing. The sample carries under 80,000 clones, 93% recorded once. The sample consisted of CD4+ or CD8+ T cells sorted from blood, taken in a trial of the OX40 agonist ivuxolimab. The receptors shown here come from an adult with an advanced solid tumor such as melanoma, head and neck, liver or kidney cancer. CDR3s include the opening cysteine and the closing phenylalanine or tryptophan. Each record gives: CDR3 DNA, CDR3 protein, clone size, D gene, J gene, V gene. D genes are given only for firm matches. Rows may omit the clone size; those that give it use once, few, many or a size class.

cdr3_nt: TGTGCCAGTAGTATCGGACAGGGGGGCTATGGCTACACCTTC; cdr3_aa: CASSIGQGGYGYTF; clone_size: NA; d_call: TRBD1; j_call: TRBJ1-2; v_call: TRBV19
cdr3_nt: TGTGCCAGCAGTCCCTCCCACCCACTAGCGGGAGTGGAGGATACGCAGTATTTT; cdr3_aa: CASSPSHPLAGVEDTQYF; clone_size: NA; d_call: TRBD2; j_call: TRBJ2-3; v_call: TRBV27
cdr3_nt: TGTGCCAGCAGTTTCAAGGGGGCCACCTACGAGCAGTACTTC; cdr3_aa: CASSFKGATYEQYF; clone_size: NA; d_call: TRBD1; j_call: TRBJ2-7; v_call: TRBV27
cdr3_nt: TGTGCCAGCAGCCAAGACCAAGGGACAGGGATAGCAGATACGCAGTATTTT; cdr3_aa: CASSQDQGTGIADTQYF; clone_size: NA; d_call: TRBD1; j_call: TRBJ2-3; v_call: TRBV4-2
cdr3_nt: TGTGCCAGCAGGCCCCGGACTTTCGAGAATACGCAGTATTTT; cdr3_aa: CASRPRTFENTQYF; clone_size: NA; d_call: NA; j_call: TRBJ2-3; v_call: TRBV11-2
cdr3_nt: TGTGCCAGCAGCTTAGATATGGGAATCCAGTACTTC; cdr3_aa: CASSLDMGIQYF; clone_size: NA; d_call: NA; j_call: TRBJ2-5; v_call: TRBV11-2
cdr3_nt: TGTGCCAGCAGTTACCGGGGGGCAGGGGACACCGGGGAGCTGTTTTTT; cdr3_aa: CASSYRGAGDTGELFF; clone_size: NA; d_call: NA; j_call: TRBJ2-2; v_call: TRBV6-6
cdr3_nt: TGTGCCAGCAGCGGTTCGGCCGGGACTAAGCAGTTCTTC; cdr3_aa: CASSGSAGTKQFF; clone_size: NA; d_call: TRBD2; j_call: TRBJ2-1; v_call: TRBV9
cdr3_nt: TGCGCCAGCAGCTTGGAGTACGCGGGTTCCTACGAGCAGTACTTC; cdr3_aa: CASSLEYAGSYEQYF; clone_size: NA; d_call: NA; j_call: TRBJ2-7; v_call: TRBV5-1
cdr3_nt: TGTGCCAGCAGGATACGGGACAGGGGGGTTTACAATGAGCAGTTCTTC; cdr3_aa: CASRIRDRGVYNEQFF; clone_size: NA; d_call: TRBD1; j_call: TRBJ2-1; v_call: TRBV27
cdr3_nt: TGTGCCAGCAGTCCCCGGGCGGGGGGCGAAGAGACCCAGTACTTC; cdr3_aa: CASSPRAGGEETQYF; clone_size: NA; d_call: TRBD2; j_call: TRBJ2-5; v_call: TRBV6-6
cdr3_nt: TGTGCCAGCAGCCAAACCCCTTGGGCAGAGCAGTACTTC; cdr3_aa: CASSQTPWAEQYF; clone_size: NA; d_call: NA; j_call: TRBJ2-7; v_call: TRBV9
cdr3_nt: TGCGCCAGCAGCCAATTGACACCTAGGAGGGAGACCCAGTACTTC; cdr3_aa: CASSQLTPRRETQYF; clone_size: NA; d_call: NA; j_call: TRBJ2-5; v_call: TRBV4-1
cdr3_nt: TGCGCCAGCAGCCACTCGACAGGGACCGGTAATGGCTACACCTTC; cdr3_aa: CASSHSTGTGNGYTF; clone_size: NA; d_call: TRBD1; j_call: TRBJ1-2; v_call: TRBV4-3
cdr3_nt: TGCAGCGTTGAAGATCAGGGGAAACGCAGGGCCGTTGAAGCTTTCTTT; cdr3_aa: CSVEDQGKRRAVEAFF; clone_size: NA; d_call: NA; j_call: TRBJ1-1; v_call: TRBV29-1
cdr3_nt: TGTGCCAGCAGTTTATCCCGCAGTTTGCCCCAGCATTTT; cdr3_aa: CASSLSRSLPQHF; clone_size: NA; d_call: NA; j_call: TRBJ1-5; v_call: TRBV27
cdr3_nt: TGTGCCAGCAGCTTGGCCGGGACCCCCTACAATGAGCAGTTCTTC; cdr3_aa: CASSLAGTPYNEQFF; clone_size: NA; d_call: NA; j_call: TRBJ2-1; v_call: TRBV5-4
cdr3_nt: TGTGCCAGCAGTTTATCGCCTAGCGGGAGGGCCGCAAATGAGCAGTTCTTC; cdr3_aa: CASSLSPSGRAANEQFF; clone_size: NA; d_call: TRBD2; j_call: TRBJ2-1; v_call: TRBV27
cdr3_nt: TGCGCCAGCAGCCCGACTAGCGGGGGGGCGTTTGCCCCCTACGAGCAGTACTTC; cdr3_aa: CASSPTSGGAFAPYEQYF; clone_size: NA; d_call: TRBD2; j_call: TRBJ2-7; v_call: TRBV4-3
cdr3_nt: TGTGCCAGCAGCAAAGTAATATTGGGAACTAGCATTGGTTACAATGAGCAGTTCTTC; cdr3_aa: CASSKVILGTSIGYNEQFF; clone_size: NA; d_call: NA; j_call: TRBJ2-1; v_call: TRBV21-1
cdr3_nt: TGTGCCAGCAGCCCAACTATTGATCGGCGGGCTTCCTACGAGCAGTACTTC; cdr3_aa: CASSPTIDRRASYEQYF; clone_size: NA; d_call: NA; j_call: TRBJ2-7; v_call: TRBV7-9
cdr3_nt: TGCGCCAGCAGCCAAGATCGGGGCAGGAGGAACACTGAAGCTTTCTTT; cdr3_aa: CASSQDRGRRNTEAFF; clone_size: NA; d_call: NA; j_call: TRBJ1-1; v_call: TRBV4-1
cdr3_nt: TGTGCCAGCAGTGGGACTAGCGTCTACGAGCAGTACTTC; cdr3_aa: CASSGTSVYEQYF; clone_size: NA; d_call: TRBD2; j_call: TRBJ2-7; v_call: TRBV6-1
cdr3_nt: TGTGCCAGCAGCTTAGTAGAGTTTAGCACAGATACGCAGTATTTT; cdr3_aa: CASSLVEFSTDTQYF; clone_size: NA; d_call: NA; j_call: TRBJ2-3; v_call: TRBV7-2
cdr3_nt: TGTGCCAGCAGCCTCCTTCAGCGGGGGTCCTACGAGCAGTACTTC; cdr3_aa: CASSLLQRGSYEQYF; clone_size: NA; d_call: TRBD2; j_call: TRBJ2-7; v_call: TRBV13
cdr3_nt: TGCGCCAGCAGCGTCCGGGACAGGGGGACGGCTGGGGCCAACGTCCTGACTTTC; cdr3_aa: CASSVRDRGTAGANVLTF; clone_size: NA; d_call: TRBD1; j_call: TRBJ2-6; v_call: TRBV4-3
cdr3_nt: TGTGCCACCTCACAGGGATTCCACGAGCAGTACTTC; cdr3_aa: CATSQGFHEQYF; clone_size: NA; d_call: NA; j_call: TRBJ2-7; v_call: TRBV19
cdr3_nt: TGTGCCGGCAGGGGTCCGGGAAACACCATATATTTT; cdr3_aa: CAGRGPGNTIYF; clone_size: NA; d_call: NA; j_call: TRBJ1-3; v_call: TRBV2
cdr3_nt: TGTGCCAGCAGCCCCTACGCGGATACGCAGTATTTT; cdr3_aa: CASSPYADTQYF; clone_size: NA; d_call: NA; j_call: TRBJ2-3; v_call: TRBV7-9
cdr3_nt: TGTGCCAGCAGCCAAGATGGACCCTACGAGCAGTACTTC; cdr3_aa: CASSQDGPYEQYF; clone_size: NA; d_call: NA; j_call: TRBJ2-7; v_call: TRBV14
cdr3_nt: TGTGCCAGCAGCTCGCCCGGGACAGGGGTAAGTGGGGCCAACGTCCTGACTTTC; cdr3_aa: CASSSPGTGVSGANVLTF; clone_size: NA; d_call: TRBD1; j_call: TRBJ2-6; v_call: TRBV14
cdr3_nt: TGTGCCAGTAGTATAACGCTAGCGGATTTATACAATGAGCAGTTCTTC; cdr3_aa: CASSITLADLYNEQFF; clone_size: NA; d_call: TRBD2; j_call: TRBJ2-1; v_call: TRBV19
cdr3_nt: TGCGCCAGCACCTCGGGACTAGCAAGGGAGACCCAGTACTTC; cdr3_aa: CASTSGLARETQYF; clone_size: NA; d_call: TRBD2; j_call: TRBJ2-5; v_call: TRBV10-2
cdr3_nt: TGTGCCAGCAGCTTGGAAGGGGACGAGCAGTACTTC; cdr3_aa: CASSLEGDEQYF; clone_size: few; d_call: NA; j_call: TRBJ2-7; v_call: TRBV5-6
cdr3_nt: TGTGCCAGCAGTTTACCCCTCAGAACTGAAGCTTTCTTT; cdr3_aa: CASSLPLRTEAFF; clone_size: NA; d_call: NA; j_call: TRBJ1-1; v_call: TRBV28
cdr3_nt: TGCGCCAGCAGGGACTACACTGAAGCTTTCTTT; cdr3_aa: CASRDYTEAFF; clone_size: NA; d_call: NA; j_call: TRBJ1-1; v_call: TRBV10-2
cdr3_nt: TGCGCCAGCAGCCAAGGGACAGAATACGAGCAGTACTTC; cdr3_aa: CASSQGTEYEQYF; clone_size: NA; d_call: NA; j_call: TRBJ2-7; v_call: TRBV4-3
cdr3_nt: TGTGCCAGCAGTTTAAGGGCAGTGAGAGTGTACGAGCAGTACTTC; cdr3_aa: CASSLRAVRVYEQYF; clone_size: NA; d_call: NA; j_call: TRBJ2-7; v_call: TRBV28
cdr3_nt: TGTGCCAGCAGTGAATATACCCGGGCCGATGAAAAACTGTTTTTT; cdr3_aa: CASSEYTRADEKLFF; clone_size: NA; d_call: NA; j_call: TRBJ1-4; v_call: TRBV25-1
cdr3_nt: TGCGCCAGCAGCGACTCGACCTACGAGCAGTACTTC; cdr3_aa: CASSDSTYEQYF; clone_size: NA; d_call: NA; j_call: TRBJ2-7; v_call: TRBV10-1
cdr3_nt: TGTGCCAGCAGCTTAGACGTGACTAGCTACAATGAGCAGTTCTTC; cdr3_aa: CASSLDVTSYNEQFF; clone_size: NA; d_call: NA; j_call: TRBJ2-1; v_call: TRBV7-3
cdr3_nt: TGTGCCAGCAGCCTCCTAGGCGGAACAGATACGCAGTATTTT; cdr3_aa: CASSLLGGTDTQYF; clone_size: once; d_call: NA; j_call: TRBJ2-3; v_call: TRBV7-8